This T cell receptor (beta chain) was recorded in a study of T cell repertoires in aging, cancer and after chemotherapy. In the study overall: Pre- and post-chemotherapy samples were paired from glioblastoma patients treated with temozolomide-based therapy. Study-level points and caveats: Age-matched healthy donors had significantly more diverse, less clonal blood TCR repertoires than untreated cancer patients. In each cancer cohort, median generation probability increased across chemotherapy, suggesting thymic output rebounded. No conclusions about immunological memory after chemotherapy can be drawn from the repertoire data.

Amplification of TCR beta used genomic DNA extracted from peripheral blood. A note on this clonotype: Its antigen remains unknown.

Rearranged V-D-J TRB sequences were amplified with a mixed TRB-A/B primer pool. TCRdb processed the multiplex PCR reads anew with MiXCR; each CDR3 protein has one entry. The sample has 5,000 or so distinct CDR3 sequences; 25% to 30% are singletons. Germline assignment: CDR1 MDHEN and CDR2 SYDVKM. The length of the CDR3 is 13 residues. With 6 bases removed from V and 7 bases from J, the gap between germline ends came to 13 bases. The chain uses TRBV28 and TRBJ2-4; D gene uncertain. The receptor was derived from a human donor with a solid tumor. The sample was blood. CDR3 region: CASSPGGQNIQYF. The CDR3 DNA reads as TGTGCCAGCAGCCCCGGTGGGCAGAACATTCAGTACTTC. The full variable domain, with the rest looked up from reference TRBV28 and TRBJ2-4, is DVKVTQSSRYLVKRTGEKVFLECVQDMDHENMFWYRQDPGLGLRLIYFSYDVKMKEKGDIPEGYSVSREKKERFSLILESASTNQTSMYLCASSPGGQNIQYFGAGTRLSVL.